A selection of T cell receptor beta chains follows, all from one sample in a study of memory CD4+ T cells and cytomegalovirus serostatus. Only in-frame clones appear in the TCRdb table, and some are missing; sequencing was by immunoSEQ multiplex PCR. The sample has 70,000 to 90,000 clones, roughly 80% seen once. The sequenced material came from memory CD4+ T cells from blood. Every receptor here comes from an adult in good health and CMV-seropositive. CDR3s include the opening cysteine and the closing phenylalanine or tryptophan. D genes are given only for firm matches. Some rows have no size entry. The others give once, few or many, or a class for an expanded clone.

abundance	v_gene	d_gene	len	j_gene	CDR3nt	CDR3aa
-	TRBV7-9	TRBD1	16	TRBJ1-1	TGTGCCAGCAGCTTGTTTAGGGGACAGGGGAGAACTGAAGCTTTCTTT	CASSLFRGQGRTEAFF
-	TRBV4-1	TRBD2	18	TRBJ2-7	TGCGCCAGCAGCCGCCAGGGGAGGCCTAGCGGGGGACTCGACGAGCAGTACTTC	CASSRQGRPSGGLDEQYF
-	TRBV7-2	-	15	TRBJ2-6	TGTGCCAGCAGCTTACCCCTATCTGGGGCCAACGTCCTGACTTTC	CASSLPLSGANVLTF
-	TRBV15	TRBD1	16	TRBJ2-1	TGTGCCACCAGCAGAGGGGGACAGGGAGCCTACAATGAGCAGTTCTTC	CATSRGGQGAYNEQFF
-	TRBV19	TRBD1	14	TRBJ2-7	TGTGCCAGTACCGCGAGGACAGGGGGCTACGAGCAGTACTTC	CASTARTGGYEQYF
once	TRBV4-1	-	17	TRBJ1-6	TGCGCCAGCAGCCAAGAGCCGTATAGCCTGTATAATTCACCCCTCCACTTT	CASSQEPYSLYNSPLHF
-	TRBV30	TRBD1	13	TRBJ1-4	TGTGCCTGGAGCGGAGGGGGCCCTGAAAAACTGTTTTTT	CAWSGGGPEKLFF
-	TRBV19	-	13	TRBJ1-5	TGTGCCAGTTCCAGAGACAGCGATCAGCCCCAGCATTTT	CASSRDSDQPQHF
-	TRBV7-6	TRBD1	18	TRBJ2-6	TGTGCCAGCAGCTACTGGACAGGGGTGGAGAATGGGGCCAACGTCCTGACTTTC	CASSYWTGVENGANVLTF
few	TRBV7-2	-	11	TRBJ2-5	TGTGCCAGCAAAGAGAAGGAGACCCAGTACTTC	CASKEKETQYF
-	TRBV7-2	-	13	TRBJ2-1	TGTGCCAGCAGCTTAGGGGGCCTTGTAGAGCAGTTCTTC	CASSLGGLVEQFF
few	TRBV27	-	17	TRBJ1-5	TGTGCCAGCAGCCCGAGCGCGGGGTTAGGAAGCAATCAGCCCCAGCATTTT	CASSPSAGLGSNQPQHF
-	TRBV7-2	-	13	TRBJ1-5	TGTGCCAGCAGCGCCAGTCAGGGTCAGCCCCAGCATTTT	CASSASQGQPQHF
few	TRBV30	-	11	TRBJ1-2	TGTGCCTGGGCAGATGGCTATGGCTACACCTTC	CAWADGYGYTF
-	TRBV9	-	14	TRBJ1-6	TGTGCCAGCAGCGTAGATGGTTATAATTCACCCCTCCACTTT	CASSVDGYNSPLHF
-	TRBV4-1	-	16	TRBJ2-4	TGCGCCAGCAGCCCCCCCCCGGCGGGGTCCAAAAACATTCAGTACTTC	CASSPPPAGSKNIQYF
-	TRBV11-2	TRBD1	14	TRBJ2-5	TGTGCCAGCAGAGACGACAGGGGCGAAGAGACCCAGTACTTC	CASRDDRGEETQYF
-	TRBV19	-	16	TRBJ1-2	TGTGCCAGTAGTATTGGCGGTGTTAGGACAGCATATGGCTACACCTTC	CASSIGGVRTAYGYTF
few	TRBV28	TRBD1	13	TRBJ2-3	TGTGCCTGCAGGGGGCATAGCACAGATACGCAGTATTTT	CACRGHSTDTQYF
-	TRBV28	TRBD1	14	TRBJ1-5	TGTGCCAGCACCTGGGACAGGGGAGGCCAGCCCCAGCATTTT	CASTWDRGGQPQHF
once	TRBV2	-	17	TRBJ2-3	TGTGCCAGCAGGGCGAGGACTGCTGACCCCGATCCAGATACGCAGTATTTT	CASRARTADPDPDTQYF
-	TRBV28	-	16	TRBJ2-5	TGTGCCAGCAAGGGTACCTGGTGGGCAGGGAAAGAGACCCAGTACTTC	CASKGTWWAGKETQYF
-	TRBV11-2	TRBD1	16	TRBJ1-1	TGTGCCAGCAGCGTACAGGGGGGCAGGGTGAACACTGAAGCTTTCTTT	CASSVQGGRVNTEAFF
-	TRBV19	-	13	TRBJ2-3	TGTGCCAGTAGTGGTGGGGGCCCCGATACGCAGTATTTT	CASSGGGPDTQYF
-	TRBV29-1	-	12	TRBJ1-1	TGCAGCGTCAGCACCCCAGGGACTGAAGCTTTCTTT	CSVSTPGTEAFF
-	TRBV6-5	TRBD1	14	TRBJ1-6	TGTGCCAGCAGCTTCAGGGGGCGTATTGCACCCCTCCACTTT	CASSFRGRIAPLHF
-	TRBV27	TRBD1	16	TRBJ1-1	TGTGCCAGCAGTCTCGACAGGGCCCTAATGAACACTGAAGCTTTCTTT	CASSLDRALMNTEAFF
-	TRBV28	-	12	TRBJ2-1	TGTGCCAGCAGTTTAGGACAGTTTGAGCAGTTCTTC	CASSLGQFEQFF
-	TRBV18	-	15	TRBJ1-6	TGTGCCAGCTCACCAGGGGGTGGCGTCAATTCACCCCTCCACTTT	CASSPGGGVNSPLHF
-	TRBV7-2	TRBD2	14	TRBJ2-1	TGTGCCAGCAGGTCCGGGACTAGCCCCAATGAGCAGTTCTTC	CASRSGTSPNEQFF
-	TRBV7-2	-	15	TRBJ1-3	TGTGCCAGCAGCTTAGCTGGACCCTCTGGAAACACCATATATTTT	CASSLAGPSGNTIYF
-	TRBV16	-	13	TRBJ2-7	TGTGCCAGCAGCCCTCCCCTGAACTACGAGCAGTACTTC	CASSPPLNYEQYF
once	TRBV6-6	TRBD2	15	TRBJ2-1	TGTGCCAGCAGTTTCGGACTAGCGGGATACAATGAGCAGTTCTTC	CASSFGLAGYNEQFF
-	TRBV2	-	14	TRBJ1-5	TGTGCCAGCAGTACCGGGACCAAGTGGCAGCCCCAGCATTTT	CASSTGTKWQPQHF
-	TRBV29-1	TRBD1	12	TRBJ2-1	TGCAGCGTCAGACAGGGGGCCGATGAGCAGTTCTTC	CSVRQGADEQFF
-	TRBV5-1	-	14	TRBJ2-3	TGCGCCAGCAGCCTAAAGGGAGGTTCAGATACGCAGTATTTT	CASSLKGGSDTQYF
-	TRBV18	-	13	TRBJ1-3	TGTGCCAGCTCACCGGACAGAGTAAACACCATATATTTT	CASSPDRVNTIYF
-	TRBV7-9	-	14	TRBJ1-1	TGTGCCAGCAGCTTAAAGGGAGAGAACACTGAAGCTTTCTTT	CASSLKGENTEAFF
-	TRBV2	-	14	TRBJ1-1	TGTGCCAGCGCTTTCCTCGCCGGGAACACTGAAGCTTTCTTT	CASAFLAGNTEAFF
-	TRBV10-1	-	15	TRBJ2-6	TGCGCCAGCAGTGACCCAGGGACTGGGGCCAACGTCCTGACTTTC	CASSDPGTGANVLTF
-	TRBV28	-	13	TRBJ2-2	TGTGCCAGCTTCAGCGCGAACACCGGGGAGCTGTTTTTT	CASFSANTGELFF
few	TRBV6-1	-	18	TRBJ1-5	TGTGCCAGCAGTGAAAAGTGGCAGTTCCCTTATAGCAATCAGCCCCAGCATTTT	CASSEKWQFPYSNQPQHF
-	TRBV30	-	12	TRBJ1-2	TGTGCCTGGAGTGTTGAAGACTATGGCTACACCTTC	CAWSVEDYGYTF
-	TRBV5-1	-	13	TRBJ2-1	TGCGCCAGCAGACGAGCGGAGGGGGATGAGCAGTTCTTC	CASRRAEGDEQFF
-	TRBV9	-	14	TRBJ2-3	TGTGCCAGCAGCGTATACAGGGAAGCAGATACGCAGTATTTT	CASSVYREADTQYF
-	TRBV7-7	TRBD2	15	TRBJ2-1	TGTGCTAGCAGCTTACAGCGGGGGGGATACAATGAGCAGTTCTTC	CASSLQRGGYNEQFF
-	TRBV5-6	-	16	TRBJ1-2	TGTGCCAGCAGCAACCTGGCCCTCGGGGGATTCTATGGCTACACCTTC	CASSNLALGGFYGYTF
-	TRBV10-3	TRBD2	14	TRBJ2-2	TGTGCCACGGGACTAGCGGGAGACACCGGGGAGCTGTTTTTT	CATGLAGDTGELFF
once	TRBV5-1	TRBD2	19	TRBJ2-1	TGCGCCAGCAGCTATCGGGCCGCGAGGACTAGCTGGAACTACAATGAGCAGTTCTTC	CASSYRAARTSWNYNEQFF
-	TRBV5-1	-	16	TRBJ2-7	TGCGCCAGCAGCTTGGTCGCGGCAGGCGGGTCTAGCGAGCAGTACTTC	CASSLVAAGGSSEQYF
-	TRBV29-1	-	14	TRBJ1-1	TGCAGCGTTGAAGTAACCCAGGGAGGCACTGAAGCTTTCTTT	CSVEVTQGGTEAFF
-	TRBV6-1	TRBD1	14	TRBJ1-1	TGTGCCAGCAGGCCGGACAGGTCGAACACTGAAGCTTTCTTT	CASRPDRSNTEAFF
few	TRBV30	-	12	TRBJ1-2	TGTGCCTGGACGAGGGAGGGCCATGGCTACACCTTC	CAWTREGHGYTF
-	TRBV20-1	-	11	TRBJ2-3	TGCAGTGCTAGTTTAGCGAGCGCTCTGTATTTT	CSASLASALYF
-	TRBV30	TRBD2	16	TRBJ2-5	TGTGCCTGGAGTCCTCGGCGGGGGAACACTCAAGAGACCCAGTACTTC	CAWSPRRGNTQETQYF
-	TRBV5-1	-	16	TRBJ1-3	TGCGCCAGCAGCTTGGCCCTACAGGGCTCTGGAAACACCATATATTTT	CASSLALQGSGNTIYF
-	TRBV2	-	16	TRBJ1-5	TGTGCCAGCAGTGATGGCAGGGCCCGGGGCAATCAGCCCCAGCATTTT	CASSDGRARGNQPQHF